The 10 T cell receptor beta chains presented below share a single source sample, sequenced in a study of blood T cells in healthy people across ages. Sample-barcoded 5' priming and a J-beta primer mix drove a second PCR of 7 to 11 cycles. TCRdb reprocessed the 5' RACE reads with MiXCR, giving one entry per CDR3 protein. The data hold about 1.1 million distinct CDR3 sequences, with about two fifths observed a single time. The material sequenced was blood. These receptors came from a man between 18 and 29 years old in good health.

This rearrangement joins TRBV4-2 to TRBJ2-2; no firm D call. Per the germline V gene, CDR1 is LGHNA and CDR2 is YNFKEQ. Trimming shortened V by 0 bases and J by 10 bases, and 6 bases separated the two germline ends. The CDR3 runs to 12 residues. The CDR3 DNA reads as TGTGCCAGCAGCCAAGATAGGAAGGAGCTGTTTTTT. Protein sequence: CASSQDRKELFF.

The chain uses TRBV6-1 and TRBJ1-5, with D possibly TRBD1 on 6 matching bases. Trimming stripped 8 bases from V and 6 bases from J, with 20 bases between. CDR3 length: 15 amino acids. Per germline, CDR1 MNHNS and CDR2 SASEGT. CDR3 bases: TGTGCCAGCTGTGTTCCAGGGGAGTTGGGTCAGCCCCAGCATTTT. Its translation: CASCVPGELGQPQHF.

This chain joins TRBV20-1 and TRBJ1-1; D might be TRBD1 (5 bases). Per germline, CDR1 DFQATT and CDR2 SNEGSKA (reference sequence). V was clipped by 6 bases and J by 1 base, with 15 bases between them. The CDR3 sequence is 14 residues long. CDR3 nucleotides: TGCAGTGCCCGCCGGGGACCCCAGAACACTGAAGCTTTCTTT. As protein: CSARRGPQNTEAFF.

The chain recombines TRBV7-8 with TRBJ1-5; D is unclear. The CDR3 is 14 amino acids. With 1 base removed from V and 4 bases from J, the gap between germline ends came to 8 bases. Per germline, CDR1 SGHVS and CDR2 FQNEAQ. The CDR3 coding sequence is TGTGCCAGCAGCTTAGAACGGGGAAATCAGCCCCAGCATTTT. This codes for CASSLERGNQPQHF.

This sequence joins TRBV2 and TRBJ1-2; D not resolved. Looked up from germline, CDR1 is SNHLY and CDR2 is FYNNEI. CDR3 length equals 14 residues. Trimming removed 4 bases from V and 5 bases from J, with 14 bases in between. The CDR3 sequence: CASSAALLGYGYTF. The CDR3 region has the DNA TGTGCCAGCAGTGCCGCCTTATTGGGGTATGGCTACACCTTC.

The chain carries TRBV3-1 and TRBJ2-5, with D possibly being TRBD2 (6 bases). The CDR3 runs 15 residues. V was trimmed by 0 bases and J by 2 bases, leaving 10 bases between them. Looked up from germline, CDR1 is LGHDT and CDR2 is YNNKEL (reference sequence). CDR3 region: CASSQEGGVQETQYF. The CDR3 DNA follows: TGTGCCAGCAGCCAAGAAGGAGGGGTGCAAGAGACCCAGTACTTC.

The chain uses TRBV6-5 and TRBJ1-2; D gene uncertain. V lost 5 bases and J 8 bases, leaving 15 bases between the germline ends. The CDR3 spans 13 residues. Germline-derived CDR1 and CDR2 are MNHEY and SVGAGI. The CDR3 sequence is CASSRDSLKGYTF. The CDR3 DNA is TGTGCCAGCAGTCGAGATAGCTTGAAGGGCTACACCTTC.

V and J are TRBV5-1 and TRBJ1-2, with D tentatively TRBD1 (5 bases). The V end lost 4 bases, the J end lost 0 bases, and 19 bases lay between the germline ends. The CDR3 loop spans 17 amino acids. The germline gives CDR1 SGHRS, CDR2 YFSETQ. CDR3: CASSRWVADNSNYGYTF. CDR3 nucleotides: TGCGCCAGCAGCCGATGGGTTGCGGACAACTCTAACTATGGCTACACCTTC.

This clonotype was counted only a few times. The gene calls are TRBV28 and TRBJ1-6; tentatively, D is TRBD1 (6 bases). V dropped 6 bases and J dropped 6 bases, with 6 bases sitting between them. The germline V gene has CDR1 MDHEN and CDR2 SYDVKM. This CDR3 is 12 amino acids long. The CDR3, as DNA: TGTGCCAGCAGAGGGGGTAATTCACCCCTCCACTTT. Protein: CASRGGNSPLHF.

This clonotype was recorded a few times. The chain carries TRBV29-1 and TRBJ1-1, with 8 nucleotides matching TRBD1. Trimming cost V 6 bases and J 2 bases; bases outside gene matches: 8. Per germline, CDR1 SQVTM and CDR2 ANQGSEA. This CDR3 has 14 residues. The CDR3 coding sequence is TGCAGCGTGGCTAACAGGGGGACCAACACTGAAGCTTTCTTT. Residues: CSVANRGTNTEAFF.